These 13 T cell receptor beta chains originate from one sample sequenced in a study of post-analysis software for immune sequencing data (dated by TCRdb to between 2014 and 2016). General findings and caveats noted by the study authors: Significantly higher frequencies in patients than in controls were found for about 5 TRBV segments, including TRBV5-6, TRBV5-1 and TRBV20-1.

Libraries were prepared through PCR. TCRdb shows the sequencer as Illumina HiSeq 2500. To reduce PCR and sequencing biases, unique molecular identifiers were incorporated into the TCR beta cDNA libraries. TCRdb handled the public reads itself, with Q25 trimming in fastp and clone calling in MiXCR, and kept productive beta chains. Rows with one shared CDR3 protein collapse into an entry with the most common genes and DNA. This sample gives 700,000 to 900,000 distinct CDR3 sequences in total; about half of them show up just once. Of the sample, roughly 4.4% falls within the top ten clones. No antigen has been identified for these receptors. Sequencing was done on a sample of blood. The origin of the receptors is a girl aged 5 to 17 with multiple sclerosis.

There are many counts of this clonotype. The chain has TRBV20-1 and TRBJ2-5; no definite D call. The CDR3 is made up of 15 amino acids. V was trimmed by 3 bases and J by 4 bases, leaving 18 bases between them. Germline V CDR1 and CDR2: DFQATT, SNEGSKA (reference sequence). The CDR3: CSASLDSETLETQYF. The DNA of the CDR3 is TGCAGTGCTAGCTTGGATTCCGAGACCCTAGAGACCCAGTACTTC.

This clonotype occurred a few times. This sequence joins TRBV20-1 and TRBJ2-5, with TRBD1 matching over 9 bases. Germline-derived CDR1 and CDR2 are DFQATT and SNEGSKA (reference sequence). J gave up 1 base and V 5 bases, and 8 bases lay outside the gene matches. The CDR3 runs to 15 residues. CDR3: CSAPNPTGGQETQYF. The CDR3 region has the DNA TGCAGTGCTCCAAACCCGACAGGGGGCCAAGAGACCCAGTACTTC.

The gene calls are TRBV20-1 and TRBJ2-1; D is unclear. The CDR3 spans 13 residues. Per germline, CDR1 DFQATT and CDR2 SNEGSKA (reference sequence). Trimming took 0 bases from V and 9 from J, leaving 12 bases between them. CDR3 protein: CSAREVHRPEQFF. The CDR3, as DNA: TGCAGTGCTAGAGAGGTCCACCGACCTGAGCAGTTCTTC.

This clonotype has just a few counts. V is TRBV29-1 and J is TRBJ1-4; no reliable D call. Germline-derived CDR1 and CDR2 are SQVTM and ANQGSEA. This CDR3 spans 13 amino acids. Deletions cut 1 base from V and 7 bases from J, with 10 bases between. DNA for the CDR3: TGCAGCGTTGAAGGGGCCCGGGGTGAAAAACTGTTTTTT. It is translated as CSVEGARGEKLFF.

The chain recombines TRBV18 with TRBJ2-7; the D call may be TRBD1 or TRBD2 (6 bases each). Germline CDR1 reads KGHSH; CDR2 reads LQKENI. Deletions cut 5 bases from V and 0 bases from J, with 11 bases between. This CDR3 has 14 amino acids. The CDR3 spells CASSRGAASYEQYF. CDR3 bases: TGTGCCAGCTCAAGGGGGGCGGCCTCCTACGAGCAGTACTTC.

CDR3 sequence: CASSSENIYGYTF. CDR3 sequence (DNA): TGTGCCAGCAGTTCGGAGAATATCTACGGCTACACCTTC. V and J are TRBV28 and TRBJ1-2, with D unclear. V lost 4 bases and J 8 bases, leaving 14 bases between the germline ends. This CDR3 spans 13 amino acids. Germline V lookup: CDR1 MDHEN, CDR2 SYDVKM.

The V call is TRBV12-3 or TRBV12-4, the J call TRBJ1-5; D is uncertain. V lost 3 bases to trimming and J lost 7 bases, with 7 bases between them. The CDR3 has 12 residues. CDR3 sequence: CASSFSEQPQHF. The CDR3 DNA sequence: TGTGCCAGCAGTTTCTCGGAACAGCCCCAGCATTTT.

This clonotype was detected only a few times. CDR3 sequence reads: CASRAGGPNEQYF. CDR3 bases: TGTGCCAGCAGGGCGGGAGGGCCCAACGAGCAGTACTTC. V gene TRBV27 combines with J gene TRBJ2-7, with 9 bases aligning to TRBD2. Germline lookup yields CDR1 MNHEY and CDR2 SMNVEV (reference sequence). Unmatched junction bases numbered 5, after V lost 6 bases and J lost 5 bases. This CDR3 spans 13 amino acids.

The chain combines TRBV3-1 with TRBJ1-6; 8 nucleotides match TRBD1. Trimming at V came to 4 bases and at J to 12 bases, leaving 8 bases not matched to a gene. The CDR3 has 14 residues. The germline V gene has CDR1 LGHDT and CDR2 YNNKEL (reference sequence). CDR3 sequence reads: CASSRPGGAGPLHF. In nucleotides, the CDR3 is TGTGCCAGCAGCCGACCAGGGGGCGCGGGACCCCTCCACTTT.

This clonotype was seen only a few times. The V call is TRBV4-3, the J call TRBJ2-3; D ambiguous. The CDR3 covers 16 residues. The V gene's germline CDR1 is LGHNA and CDR2 YSLEER. The V gene lost 0 bases and the J gene lost 2 bases, with 12 bases spanning the gap. The DNA for the CDR3 is TGCGCCAGCAGCCAAGAGACAACAGCATACACAGATACGCAGTATTTT. This sequence encodes CASSQETTAYTDTQYF.

The chain uses TRBV12-3 or TRBV12-4 and TRBJ2-3; D might be TRBD1 or TRBD2, each matching 5 bases. The CDR3 is 14 amino acids. V was pared by 6 bases and J by 0 bases, with 10 bases between. The CDR3 DNA is TGTGCCAGCAGGAAGGGACCTAGCACAGATACGCAGTATTTT. This gives the protein CASRKGPSTDTQYF.

This clonotype was seen a handful of times. The rearrangement uses TRBV20-1 and TRBJ2-7, with D possibly being TRBD2 (5 bases). The germline V and J ends were trimmed by 6 bases and 2 bases, with 14 bases remaining between them. Germline values: CDR1 DFQATT, CDR2 SNEGSKA (reference sequence). CDR3 length equals 13 residues. CDR3 in amino acids: CSARLFSTYEQYF. The CDR3 DNA sequence: TGCAGTGCCCGACTATTTTCCACCTACGAGCAGTACTTC.

This chain uses TRBV27 with TRBJ1-1; D gene ambiguous. Looked up from germline, CDR1 is MNHEY and CDR2 is SMNVEV (reference sequence). The germline V and J ends were trimmed by 5 bases and 5 bases, with 24 bases remaining between them. This CDR3 contains 17 residues. CDR3: CASSPWLIGRARTEAFF. The CDR3 DNA follows: TGTGCCAGCAGTCCCTGGCTGATAGGGCGGGCGAGGACTGAAGCTTTCTTT.